The sequence of this T cell receptor (beta chain) was determined in a study of blood T cells in healthy people across ages. Study conclusions and caveats: More naive CD4+ cells and higher diversity were found in long-lived than in aged donors.

Then a second PCR, running roughly 7 to 11 cycles, was carried out with a sample-barcoded 5' primer and a J-beta primer mix. Sequencing of every sample gave 2.5 million or more CDR3-containing paired-end reads. One entry per CDR3 protein results from TCRdb running MiXCR on the 5' RACE reads. The sample lists 850,000 to 950,000 distinct CDR3 sequences; more than 25% were seen once. This clonotype was observed a handful of times. Its antigen is as yet unknown. Given a much more abundant clone one base away, this may be a read error. Germline V CDR1 and CDR2: DFQATT, SNEGSKA (reference sequence). CDR3 length: 14 amino acids. The trim removed 4 bases at V and 10 bases at J, leaving 15 bases unmatched.

Sequenced input: blood. The chain is built from TRBV20-1 and TRBJ2-7; 8 bases map to TRBD2. This TCR was sampled from an elderly woman in good health. CDR3 region: CSATDIGGEEAQYF. CDR3 nucleotide sequence: TGCAGTGCTACGGATATCGGGGGGGAAGAGGCCCAGTACTTC.